Detailed here is one T cell receptor (beta chain). What it recognizes is unknown. This sample was included in a study of human T cells and chemical hapten exposure. Study conclusions and caveats: There was alopecia in the donors, so their immune response may differ from that of healthy people. In comparison with controls, expanded TCRs gave rise to a significantly larger number of large CDR3 similarity clusters.

In TCRdb, the RACE reads were re-called with MiXCR into one record per CDR3 protein. The data contain about 100,000 distinct CDR3 sequences, 9.5% to 12% of them singletons. Time point noted: patch test 1, 2 weeks after DPC sensitization. Treatment in this sample: therapeutic diphenylcyclopropenone sensitization with weekly scalp DPC. The sequenced sample was whole blood, obtained in connection with sensitization to the hapten diphenylcyclopropenone (DPC). The clonotype comes from a woman aged 40 to 49 with alopecia areata. Some clones in this sample may be carry-over from other donors' samples.

The CDR3 coding sequence is TGTGCCAGCAGCGTAGGGGGGTCCTACGAGCAGTACTTC. This sequence encodes CASSVGGSYEQYF. V and J are TRBV9 and TRBJ2-7, with D tentatively TRBD1 or TRBD2 (5 bases each). The CDR3 is 13 residues long. The V end was cut by 0 bases, the J end by 1 base, with 5 bases between. From germline, CDR1 is SGDLS and CDR2 YYNGEE. Drawing the rest from reference TRBV9 and TRBJ2-7, the complete variable domain is DSGVTQTPKHLITATGQRVTLRCSPRSGDLSVYWYQQSLDQGLQFLIQYYNGEERAKGNILERFSAQQFPDLHSELNLSSLELGDSALYFCASSVGGSYEQYFGPGTRLTVT.